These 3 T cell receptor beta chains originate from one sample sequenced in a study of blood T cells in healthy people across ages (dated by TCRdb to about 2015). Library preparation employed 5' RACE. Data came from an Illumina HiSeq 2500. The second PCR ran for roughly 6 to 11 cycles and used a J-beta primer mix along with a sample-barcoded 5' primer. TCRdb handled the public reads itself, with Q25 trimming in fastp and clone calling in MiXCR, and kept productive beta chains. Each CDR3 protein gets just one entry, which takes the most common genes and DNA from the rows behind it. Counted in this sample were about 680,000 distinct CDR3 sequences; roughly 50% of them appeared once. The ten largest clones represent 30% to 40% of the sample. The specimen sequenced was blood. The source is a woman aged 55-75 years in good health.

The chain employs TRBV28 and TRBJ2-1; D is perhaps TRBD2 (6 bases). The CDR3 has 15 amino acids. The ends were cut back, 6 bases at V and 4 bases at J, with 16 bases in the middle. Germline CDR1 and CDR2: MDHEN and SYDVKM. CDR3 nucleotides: TGTGCCAGCAGCAGAAGCGGGTTCCTTTACAATGAGCAGTTCTTC. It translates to CASSRSGFLYNEQFF.

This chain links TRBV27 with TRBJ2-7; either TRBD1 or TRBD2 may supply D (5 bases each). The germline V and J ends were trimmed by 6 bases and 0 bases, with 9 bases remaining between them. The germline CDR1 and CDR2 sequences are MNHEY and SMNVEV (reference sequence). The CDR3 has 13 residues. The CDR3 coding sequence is TGTGCCAGCAGCCGGGGCCTCTCCTACGAGCAGTACTTC. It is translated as CASSRGLSYEQYF.

The CDR3 DNA reads as TGTGCCAGCAGCTTAGAGGTACAAGAGACCCAGTACTTC. Amino acid sequence: CASSLEVQETQYF. This chain joins TRBV7-9 and TRBJ2-5; D is ambiguous. The germline V gene encodes CDR1 SEHNR and CDR2 FQNEAQ (reference sequence). V lost 1 base, J lost 2 bases, and 5 bases lay in between. The CDR3 is 13 residues long.